The text below deals with one T cell receptor beta chain. The antigen is unknown. The data were obtained in a study of T cell repertoires in cytomegalovirus infection. General study findings and limits: The study found HLA-C-restricted CMV-specific TCR beta clonotypes dominating the ex vivo response. Summed frequency of public TCR beta families distinguished CMV carriers with the relevant HLA.

V was shortened by 0 bases and J by 8 bases, with 11 bases between the two germline ends. The germline CDR1 and CDR2 sequences are SGHRS and YFSETQ. The length of the CDR3 is 13 residues. TCRdb reanalysed the reads using MiXCR and keeps one entry per CDR3 protein. The repertoire holds fewer than 900,000 distinct CDR3 sequences, about 29% seen once, with around 12% in the top ten. The sequence was obtained from a human donor in good health (CMV status not recorded). Some clones in this sample may be carry-over from other donors' samples. This specimen was cultured CD8+ T cells from PBMCs, taken from culture after CMV antigen stimulation. The genes are TRBV5-1 and TRBJ1-2, with D possibly matching TRBD1 (6 bases). The CDR3 region is CASSLGRGLGYTF. The CDR3 DNA reads TGCGCCAGCAGCTTGGGCAGGGGCCTAGGCTACACCTTC.